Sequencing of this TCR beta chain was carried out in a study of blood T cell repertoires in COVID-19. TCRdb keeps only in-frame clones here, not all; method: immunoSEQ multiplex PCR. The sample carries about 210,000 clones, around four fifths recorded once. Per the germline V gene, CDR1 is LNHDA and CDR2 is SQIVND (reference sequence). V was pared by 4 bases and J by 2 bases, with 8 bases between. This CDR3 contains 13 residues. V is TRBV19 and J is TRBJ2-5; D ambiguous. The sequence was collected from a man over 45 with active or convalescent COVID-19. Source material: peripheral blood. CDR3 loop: CASSTTGQETQYF. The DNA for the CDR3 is TGTGCCAGTAGTACGACTGGGCAAGAGACCCAGTACTTC.